These T cell receptor beta chains were read from a single sample in a study of T-cell memory formation after mild COVID-19. TCRdb re-called the 5' RACE reads with MiXCR, one entry per CDR3 protein. The table records approximately 450,000 distinct CDR3 sequences, roughly 18% of them present only once. The sample taken for sequencing was PBMCs or a T cell subset sorted from them (not recorded which). These TCRs come from an adult woman who had mild COVID-19 (a few samples of this study predate the infection). Cell type and time point are not known. Each CDR3 is given with its conserved first and last residue. D genes are given only for firm matches. Only some rows state a clone size, as once, few, many or a class for expanded clones.

d_call: .
clone_size: .
j_call: TRBJ1-2
v_call: TRBV11-2
cdr3_aa: CASSRFQGKGTNGYTF
cdr3_nt: TGTGCCAGCAGCCGTTTCCAGGGAAAGGGTACTAATGGCTACACCTTC

d_call: .
clone_size: .
j_call: TRBJ2-7
v_call: TRBV29-1
cdr3_aa: CSVRAAYEQYF
cdr3_nt: TGCAGCGTAAGGGCCGCGTACGAGCAGTACTTC

d_call: .
clone_size: few
j_call: TRBJ2-1
v_call: TRBV29-1
cdr3_aa: CSVELAKDVGQFF
cdr3_nt: TGCAGCGTTGAACTAGCGAAGGACGTGGGGCAGTTCTTC

d_call: TRBD1
clone_size: .
j_call: TRBJ1-1
v_call: TRBV29-1
cdr3_aa: CSVERGQLGTEAFF
cdr3_nt: TGCAGCGTTGAGAGGGGACAGTTGGGCACTGAAGCTTTCTTT

d_call: .
clone_size: .
j_call: TRBJ2-2
v_call: TRBV2
cdr3_aa: CASSVLGGANTGELFF
cdr3_nt: TGTGCCAGCAGTGTACTAGGCGGCGCGAACACCGGGGAGCTGTTTTTT

d_call: .
clone_size: .
j_call: TRBJ2-1
v_call: TRBV5-1
cdr3_aa: CASSLAGEVQFF
cdr3_nt: TGCGCCAGCAGCTTGGCAGGGGAGGTGCAGTTCTTC

d_call: .
clone_size: .
j_call: TRBJ1-5
v_call: TRBV29-1
cdr3_aa: CSVEEGRNQPQHF
cdr3_nt: TGCAGCGTTGAAGAGGGACGCAATCAGCCCCAGCATTTT

d_call: TRBD2
clone_size: .
j_call: TRBJ2-1
v_call: TRBV20-1
cdr3_aa: CSARDGLAGYNEQFF
cdr3_nt: TGCAGTGCTAGAGATGGGCTAGCGGGCTACAATGAGCAGTTCTTC

d_call: TRBD1
clone_size: .
j_call: TRBJ1-5
v_call: TRBV18
cdr3_aa: CASSAGQGVRGNQPQHF
cdr3_nt: TGTGCCAGCTCAGCCGGACAGGGGGTTCGGGGCAATCAGCCCCAGCATTTT

d_call: .
clone_size: .
j_call: TRBJ2-4
v_call: TRBV12-3/TRBV12-4
cdr3_aa: CASSLDSLAKNIQYF
cdr3_nt: TGTGCCAGCAGTTTAGATTCTCTAGCCAAAAACATTCAGTACTTC

d_call: .
clone_size: .
j_call: TRBJ2-3
v_call: TRBV7-8
cdr3_aa: CASSQGTQDTQYF
cdr3_nt: TGTGCCAGCAGCCAAGGGACCCAAGATACGCAGTATTTT

d_call: TRBD2
clone_size: .
j_call: TRBJ2-7
v_call: TRBV27
cdr3_aa: CASSPLTGGLYEQYF
cdr3_nt: TGTGCCAGCAGTCCCCTGACGGGAGGTCTCTACGAGCAGTACTTC

d_call: .
clone_size: few
j_call: TRBJ2-7
v_call: TRBV10-3
cdr3_aa: CAIGTGYEQYF
cdr3_nt: TGTGCCATCGGGACCGGTTACGAGCAGTACTTC

d_call: TRBD1
clone_size: few
j_call: TRBJ1-1
v_call: TRBV7-9
cdr3_aa: CASSLDPGGTEAFF
cdr3_nt: TGTGCCAGCAGCTTAGATCCAGGGGGCACTGAAGCTTTCTTT

d_call: TRBD2
clone_size: .
j_call: TRBJ2-1
v_call: TRBV12-3/TRBV12-4
cdr3_aa: CASSLSPRLAGNNEQFF
cdr3_nt: TGTGCCAGCAGTTTGTCCCCAAGACTAGCGGGTAACAATGAGCAGTTCTTC

d_call: TRBD1
clone_size: few
j_call: TRBJ2-2
v_call: TRBV28
cdr3_aa: CASSSPSTGGVMTGELFF
cdr3_nt: TGTGCCAGCAGTTCGCCAAGTACAGGGGGAGTGATGACCGGGGAGCTGTTTTTT

d_call: .
clone_size: few
j_call: TRBJ2-6
v_call: TRBV18
cdr3_aa: CASSPDGFSGANVLTF
cdr3_nt: TGTGCCAGCTCACCCGACGGATTCTCTGGGGCCAACGTCCTGACTTTC

d_call: .
clone_size: few
j_call: TRBJ2-6
v_call: TRBV27
cdr3_aa: CASSPSAGWSGANVLTF
cdr3_nt: TGTGCCAGCAGCCCTTCCGCAGGGTGGAGTGGGGCCAACGTCCTGACTTTC

d_call: .
clone_size: .
j_call: TRBJ2-3
v_call: TRBV27
cdr3_aa: CASSVIQKKSTQYF
cdr3_nt: TGTGCCAGCAGTGTCATCCAGAAAAAATCGACGCAGTATTTT

d_call: TRBD2
clone_size: .
j_call: TRBJ2-5
v_call: TRBV7-8
cdr3_aa: CASSLFPGGSGIQETQYF
cdr3_nt: TGTGCCAGCAGCCTATTCCCCGGGGGGTCAGGGATCCAAGAGACCCAGTACTTC

d_call: TRBD1
clone_size: .
j_call: TRBJ2-7
v_call: TRBV6-5
cdr3_aa: CASSNGQGADEQYF
cdr3_nt: TGTGCCAGCAGCAATGGACAGGGGGCGGACGAGCAGTACTTC

d_call: TRBD1
clone_size: many
j_call: TRBJ2-1
v_call: TRBV3-1
cdr3_aa: CASSQAIMEGQGYYNEQFF
cdr3_nt: TGTGCCAGCAGCCAAGCTATCATGGAGGGACAGGGGTACTACAATGAGCAGTTCTTC

d_call: TRBD1
clone_size: .
j_call: TRBJ2-2
v_call: TRBV11-2
cdr3_aa: CASSSTTGINTGELFF
cdr3_nt: TGTGCCAGCAGTTCCACGACAGGGATAAATACCGGGGAGCTGTTTTTT

d_call: .
clone_size: .
j_call: TRBJ2-7
v_call: TRBV4-1
cdr3_aa: CASSHNRGTYEQYF
cdr3_nt: TGCGCCAGCAGCCACAACCGGGGAACCTACGAGCAGTACTTC

d_call: .
clone_size: few
j_call: TRBJ2-7
v_call: TRBV28
cdr3_aa: CASGSERLRESYEQYF
cdr3_nt: TGTGCCAGCGGTTCAGAGCGTCTCCGGGAATCCTACGAGCAGTACTTC

d_call: TRBD1
clone_size: .
j_call: TRBJ1-2
v_call: TRBV27
cdr3_aa: CASSWDRKGYTF
cdr3_nt: TGTGCCAGCAGTTGGGACAGGAAGGGCTACACCTTC

d_call: TRBD2
clone_size: few
j_call: TRBJ2-7
v_call: TRBV12-3/TRBV12-4
cdr3_aa: CASIMTSGSGEQYF
cdr3_nt: TGTGCCAGCATCATGACTAGCGGGAGTGGCGAGCAGTACTTC

d_call: .
clone_size: .
j_call: TRBJ1-2
v_call: TRBV20-1
cdr3_aa: CSARKTGRDGYTF
cdr3_nt: TGCAGTGCTAGAAAAACAGGGAGGGATGGCTACACCTTC

d_call: .
clone_size: .
j_call: TRBJ2-5
v_call: TRBV4-2
cdr3_aa: CASSQSAPAGETQYF
cdr3_nt: TGTGCCAGCAGCCAATCGGCCCCGGCGGGGGAGACCCAGTACTTC

d_call: .
clone_size: few
j_call: TRBJ1-2
v_call: TRBV3-1
cdr3_aa: CASSQVERYGYTF
cdr3_nt: TGTGCCAGCAGCCAAGTGGAAAGATATGGCTACACCTTC

d_call: TRBD2
clone_size: .
j_call: TRBJ2-3
v_call: TRBV13
cdr3_aa: CASLRLAGTDTQYF
cdr3_nt: TGTGCCAGCCTACGACTAGCGGGCACAGATACGCAGTATTTT

d_call: .
clone_size: few
j_call: TRBJ2-5
v_call: TRBV4-1
cdr3_aa: CASSHNVELETQYF
cdr3_nt: TGCGCCAGCAGCCATAATGTGGAATTGGAGACCCAGTACTTC

d_call: .
clone_size: .
j_call: TRBJ2-3
v_call: TRBV5-6
cdr3_aa: CASSLILEGDTQYF
cdr3_nt: TGTGCCAGCAGCTTGATATTGGAAGGGGATACGCAGTATTTT

d_call: TRBD2
clone_size: .
j_call: TRBJ2-7
v_call: TRBV18
cdr3_aa: CASSQASGSLVF
cdr3_nt: TGTGCCAGCTCACAGGCCAGCGGGAGTCTGGTCTTC

d_call: .
clone_size: few
j_call: TRBJ1-1
v_call: TRBV7-9
cdr3_aa: CASSLGGGAVEAFF
cdr3_nt: TGTGCCAGCAGCTTAGGAGGGGGGGCGGTTGAAGCTTTCTTT

d_call: .
clone_size: .
j_call: TRBJ1-5
v_call: TRBV2
cdr3_aa: CASSLDRSYQPQHF
cdr3_nt: TGTGCCAGCAGCCTGGACCGGAGCTATCAGCCCCAGCATTTT

d_call: TRBD1
clone_size: many
j_call: TRBJ2-7
v_call: TRBV5-1
cdr3_aa: CASSSSGGSEQYF
cdr3_nt: TGCGCCAGCAGCTCGTCAGGGGGCAGTGAGCAGTACTTC

d_call: TRBD1
clone_size: .
j_call: TRBJ1-1
v_call: TRBV9
cdr3_aa: CASSPAGTENTEAFF
cdr3_nt: TGTGCCAGCAGCCCCGCCGGGACAGAGAACACTGAAGCTTTCTTT

d_call: TRBD2
clone_size: few
j_call: TRBJ2-1
v_call: TRBV19
cdr3_aa: CASSRGESNHEQFF
cdr3_nt: TGTGCCAGTAGTCGGGGGGAGAGTAACCATGAGCAGTTCTTC

d_call: .
clone_size: few
j_call: TRBJ1-4
v_call: TRBV7-6
cdr3_aa: CASSPGQLNEKLFF
cdr3_nt: TGTGCCAGCAGCCCAGGACAGCTTAATGAAAAACTGTTTTTT

d_call: .
clone_size: few
j_call: TRBJ2-5
v_call: TRBV4-2
cdr3_aa: CASSQDGRGETQYF
cdr3_nt: TGTGCCAGCAGCCAAGATGGGAGGGGGGAGACCCAGTACTTC

d_call: .
clone_size: few
j_call: TRBJ2-2
v_call: TRBV20-1
cdr3_aa: CSARKRRQGSTGELFF
cdr3_nt: TGCAGTGCTAGAAAACGGAGGCAGGGTAGCACCGGGGAGCTGTTTTTT